Listed below are T cell receptor beta chains from one sample, sequenced in a study of blood T cell repertoires in COVID-19. Data came from immunoSEQ multiplex PCR; TCRdb stores just in-frame clones and leaves some out. Seen here are 190,000 or so clones, approximately 86% observed once, and the top ten hold under 0.95%. Sequencing was performed on peripheral blood. All receptors come from a man aged 60 to 75 with COVID-19, enrolled during active disease. Each CDR3 is given with its conserved first and last residue. The order of the fields is J gene, V gene, clone size, D gene, CDR3 protein, CDR3 DNA. D genes are given only for firm matches. Only part of the rows carry a size: once, few, many, or a class if the clone is expanded.

>TRBJ2-5|TRBV18|.|TRBD1
CASSPLQGAETQYF
TGTGCCAGCTCGCCTTTACAGGGGGCTGAGACCCAGTACTTC
>TRBJ1-1|TRBV5-4|.|.
CASSLGAGSMNTEAFF
TGTGCCAGCAGCTTGGGGGCAGGGTCAATGAACACTGAAGCTTTCTTT
>TRBJ1-3|TRBV19|few|TRBD1
CASSSSQGAAGNTIYF
TGTGCCAGTAGTTCCTCACAGGGGGCGGCTGGAAACACCATATATTTT
>TRBJ2-1|TRBV28|.|TRBD2
CASSLGLAAYNEQFF
TGTGCCAGCAGTTTAGGACTAGCGGCCTACAATGAGCAGTTCTTC
>TRBJ1-1|TRBV5-4|once|.
CASSLGGEVTEAFF
TGTGCCAGCAGCTTGGGGGGAGAGGTCACTGAAGCTTTCTTT
>TRBJ1-6|TRBV28|.|TRBD1
CASSLSPQGAGSPLHF
TGTGCCAGCAGTTTATCCCCGCAGGGGGCTGGTTCACCCCTCCACTTT
>TRBJ1-2|TRBV19|.|TRBD1
CASTTGQGGSYGYTF
TGTGCCAGTACCACAGGACAGGGCGGGAGCTATGGCTACACCTTC
>TRBJ1-2|TRBV28|.|.
CASTLGGYSGYTF
TGTGCCAGCACCCTGGGGGGGTATAGCGGCTACACCTTC
>TRBJ2-7|TRBV7-2|.|.
CASSPRWSSYEQYF
TGTGCCAGCAGCCCTCGGTGGAGCTCCTACGAGCAGTACTTC
>TRBJ2-2|TRBV6-1|.|TRBD1
CASSVQGARNTGELFF
TGTGCCAGCAGTGTGCAGGGGGCAAGGAACACCGGGGAGCTGTTTTTT
>TRBJ2-2|TRBV27|.|.
CASSLAAGELFF
TGTGCCAGCAGTTTGGCAGCCGGGGAGCTGTTTTTT
>TRBJ1-2|TRBV6-5|.|.
CASSYSLAGGGYTF
TGTGCCAGCAGTTACTCATTGGCTGGAGGAGGCTACACCTTC
>TRBJ2-3|TRBV27|.|TRBD2
CASSQAGASTDTQYF
TGTGCCAGCAGTCAAGCGGGGGCTAGCACAGATACGCAGTATTTT
>TRBJ1-5|TRBV30|.|TRBD1
CAWSLGQGYNQPQHF
TGTGCCTGGAGTCTCGGACAGGGATACAATCAGCCCCAGCATTTT
>TRBJ2-7|TRBV6-6|once|TRBD1
CASSYSRDREYEQYF
TGTGCCAGCAGTTACTCAAGGGACAGGGAGTACGAGCAGTACTTC
>TRBJ2-7|TRBV4-2|.|.
CASSPRGAYEQYF
TGTGCCAGCAGCCCACGCGGAGCCTACGAGCAGTACTTC
>TRBJ2-1|TRBV6-2/TRBV6-3|.|TRBD1
CASSTGTGVSEQFF
TGTGCCAGCAGTACCGGGACAGGGGTTAGTGAGCAGTTCTTC
>TRBJ1-1|TRBV2|.|.
CASSEETGGISEAFF
TGTGCCAGCAGTGAAGAAACGGGGGGCATCTCTGAAGCTTTCTTT
>TRBJ1-5|TRBV18|.|.
CASSPKRDTDQPQHF
TGTGCCAGCTCACCTAAACGGGACACAGATCAGCCCCAGCATTTT
>TRBJ2-1|TRBV7-9|.|.
CATDSVNEQFF
TGTGCGACGGACAGTGTCAATGAGCAGTTCTTC
>TRBJ1-1|TRBV12-5|.|.
CASARIAGTEAFF
TGTGCTAGTGCCCGGATTGCAGGCACTGAAGCTTTCTTT
>TRBJ1-5|TRBV9|few|.
CASSVDGSGPQHF
TGTGCCAGCAGCGTAGACGGGTCGGGACCCCAGCATTTT
>TRBJ1-1|TRBV11-3|.|.
CASSRREATEAFF
TGTGCCAGCAGCCGGAGGGAGGCCACTGAAGCTTTCTTT
>TRBJ1-4|TRBV23-1|once|.
CASSPIERGGTMEKLFF
TGCGCCAGCAGTCCAATAGAGAGGGGGGGGACTATGGAAAAACTGTTTTTT
>TRBJ2-7|TRBV6-5|few|TRBD1
CASSRDRGGYEQYF
TGTGCCAGCAGCCGGGACAGGGGGGGCTACGAGCAGTACTTC
>TRBJ2-7|TRBV28|once|.
CASSPPSGDEQYF
TGTGCCAGCAGTCCCCCATCAGGGGACGAGCAGTACTTC
>TRBJ2-7|TRBV7-6|.|.
CASSLASSAYEQYF
TGTGCCAGCAGCTTAGCTTCTAGCGCTTACGAGCAGTACTTC
>TRBJ1-1|TRBV19|.|.
CASSTRGGARVTEAFF
TGTGCCAGTAGTACCCGCGGGGGGGCCCGTGTCACTGAAGCTTTCTTT
>TRBJ1-1|TRBV13|.|.
CASSLVGGGTEAFF
TGTGCCAGCAGCTTAGTAGGGGGGGGCACTGAAGCTTTCTTT
>TRBJ1-6|TRBV30|.|.
CARRSGYNSPLHF
TGTGCCCGGAGGTCGGGCTATAATTCACCCCTCCACTTT
>TRBJ2-7|TRBV9|few|TRBD1
CASSATTGGEQYF
TGTGCCAGCAGCGCCACTACAGGGGGAGAGCAGTACTTC
>TRBJ1-5|TRBV2|.|TRBD1
CASSGQGVQPQHF
TGTGCCAGCTCGGGACAGGGGGTTCAGCCCCAGCATTTT